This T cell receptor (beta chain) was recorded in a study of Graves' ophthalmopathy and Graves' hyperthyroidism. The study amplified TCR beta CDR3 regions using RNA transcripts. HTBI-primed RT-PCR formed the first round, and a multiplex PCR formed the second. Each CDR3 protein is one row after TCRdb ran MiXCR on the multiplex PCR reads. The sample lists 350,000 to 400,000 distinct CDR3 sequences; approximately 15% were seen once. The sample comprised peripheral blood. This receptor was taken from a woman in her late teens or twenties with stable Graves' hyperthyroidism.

DNA for the CDR3: TGTGCCAGCACCCGCCAGTCCGGGGAGCTGTTTTTT. As protein: CASTRQSGELFF. The chain carries TRBV11-2 and TRBJ2-2; D gene unclear. Between the trimmed V and J ends, which lost 7 bases and 6 bases, there was a span of 9 bases. The CDR3 loop spans 12 amino acids. Germline lookup yields CDR1 SGHAT and CDR2 FQNNGV. Using reference TRBV11-2 and TRBJ2-2 for the parts outside the CDR3, the full variable domain is EAGVAQSPRYKIIEKRQSVAFWCNPISGHATLYWYQQILGQGPKLLIQFQNNGVVDDSQLPKDRFSAERLKGVDSTLKIQPAKLEDSAVYLCASTRQSGELFFGEGSRLTVL.